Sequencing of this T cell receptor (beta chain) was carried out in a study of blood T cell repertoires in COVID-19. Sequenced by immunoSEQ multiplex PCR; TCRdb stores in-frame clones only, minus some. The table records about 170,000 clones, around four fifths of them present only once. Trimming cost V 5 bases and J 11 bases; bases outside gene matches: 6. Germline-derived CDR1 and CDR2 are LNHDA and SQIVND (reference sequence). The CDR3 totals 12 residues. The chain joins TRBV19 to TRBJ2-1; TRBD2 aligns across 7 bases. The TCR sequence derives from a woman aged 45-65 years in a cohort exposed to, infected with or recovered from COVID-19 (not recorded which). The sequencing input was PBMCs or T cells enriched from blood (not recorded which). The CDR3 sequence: CASSPPGGQQFF. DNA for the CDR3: TGTGCCAGTAGTCCTCCGGGGGGACAGCAGTTCTTC.